This T cell receptor (beta chain) was captured in a study of blood T cell repertoires in COVID-19. The V gene's germline CDR1 is SGHDT and CDR2 YYEEEE. Trimming removed 6 bases from V and 5 bases from J; junction bases left unmatched: 12. This CDR3 region has 16 residues. Produced via immunoSEQ multiplex PCR; TCRdb's table is partial and in-frame only. The sample shows 150,000 to 200,000 clones, about four fifths of them seen only once. Sequencing was carried out using peripheral blood. The receptor was isolated from a human donor with acute or convalescent COVID-19. The donor label of this sample is uncertain. This chain uses TRBV5-6 with TRBJ2-5, with TRBD2 identical over 11 bases. The CDR3 reads CASTSPLAGGMETQYF. CDR3 bases: TGTGCCAGCACCTCCCCCCTAGCGGGGGGCATGGAGACCCAGTACTTC.